The 22 T cell receptor beta chains presented below share a single source sample, sequenced in a study of control samples from healthy donors and cancer patients. The assay was immunoSEQ multiplex PCR, and TCRdb's table has in-frame clones only and misses some. The sample includes about 94,000 clones, 90% of them seen just once. The sample consisted of blood. These receptor sequences come from a woman younger than 35 in good health.

The chain recombines TRBV11-3 with TRBJ1-1; D possibly corresponds to TRBD1 (6 bases). The V gene lost 2 bases and the J gene lost 5 bases, with 9 bases spanning the gap. CDR1 and CDR2 from the germline V gene are SGHNT and YENEEA. The CDR3 is made up of 13 amino acids. In DNA, the CDR3 is TGTGCCAGCAGCTTAAGGAGGGGGACTGAAGCTTTCTTT. Amino acid sequence: CASSLRRGTEAFF.

This chain links TRBV7-4 with TRBJ2-3; 10 positions agree with TRBD2. V dropped 4 bases and J dropped 0; count of bases not matched to a gene: 10. CDR3 length equals 18 residues. Germline lookup yields CDR1 SGHVT and CDR2 SQSDAQ. CDR3 residues: CASSCKLAGNASTDTQYF. The CDR3 region has the DNA TGTGCCAGCAGCTGTAAACTAGCGGGGAATGCTAGCACAGATACGCAGTATTTT.

This chain links TRBV15 with TRBJ1-2; the D gene is possibly TRBD1 (6 bases). The CDR3 sequence is 14 residues long. The V end was cut by 2 bases, the J end by 2 bases, with 9 bases between. Germline lookup yields CDR1 LNHNV and CDR2 YYDKDF (reference sequence). The CDR3: CATSRITGNYGYTF. The CDR3 DNA is TGTGCCACCAGCAGAATAACAGGGAACTATGGCTACACCTTC.

The chain uses TRBV27 and TRBJ1-4; D not certain. This CDR3 region has 13 residues. The ends were cut back, 5 bases at V and 0 bases at J, with 4 bases in the middle. CDR1 MNHEY and CDR2 SMNVEV come from the germline V gene (reference sequence). The CDR3 DNA reads as TGTGCCAGCAGTAAGGCAACTAATGAAAAACTGTTTTTT. This codes for CASSKATNEKLFF.

Remarks on this clone: Other DNA sequences in the same sample also yield this CDR3. The chain joins TRBV9 to TRBJ2-1; the match to TRBD2 covers 10 bases. The CDR3 is 15 amino acids. The J segment lost 3 bases and the V segment lost 2 bases, leaving 2 bases of the junction unmatched. CDR1 is SGDLS, CDR2 YYNGEE, per germline. CDR3 in amino acids: CASSVSSGGYNEQFF. For the CDR3, the DNA is TGTGCCAGCAGCGTTTCTAGCGGGGGCTACAATGAGCAGTTCTTC.

The V call is TRBV29-1, the J call TRBJ2-5; D is unclear. V was shortened by 5 bases and J by 4 bases, with 5 bases between the two germline ends. The germline CDR1 and CDR2 sequences are SQVTM and ANQGSEA. This CDR3 has 10 amino acids. The CDR3 region has the DNA TGCAGCGTTTACTTAGAGACCCAGTACTTC. It yields the protein CSVYLETQYF.

This clone was picked up one time. V and J are TRBV3-1 (or the pseudogene TRBV3-2) and TRBJ2-5, with TRBD2 matching over 10 bases. Germline-derived CDR1 and CDR2 are LGHDT and YNNKEL (reference sequence). CDR3 length equals 17 residues. Trimming took 0 bases from V and 5 from J; bases not matched to a gene: 9. The CDR3 coding sequence is TGTGCCAGCAGCCAAGATCGAGGTAGCGGGGGGATGGAGACCCAGTACTTC. This translates into CASSQDRGSGGMETQYF.

This clone turned up a few times. The V gene is TRBV2, the J gene TRBJ1-6; D remains unclear. Looked up from germline, CDR1 is SNHLY and CDR2 is FYNNEI. The CDR3 spans 15 residues. Trimming shortened V by 1 base and J by 10 bases, and 14 bases separated the two germline ends. This chain's CDR3 is CASSEVGRGRSPLHF. The CDR3, as DNA: TGTGCCAGCAGTGAAGTCGGTCGGGGTCGATCACCCCTCCACTTT.

The CDR3 DNA sequence: TGTGCCAGCAGCCCGTGGGGGGCGAGGGTGAACACTGAAGCTTTCTTT. Translating it yields CASSPWGARVNTEAFF. The chain employs TRBV27 and TRBJ1-1, with D possibly matching TRBD1 (6 bases). The V end was cut by 6 bases, the J end by 0 bases, with 17 bases between. The CDR3 has 16 amino acids. Germline assignment: CDR1 MNHEY and CDR2 SMNVEV (reference sequence).

The chain couples TRBV6-4 to TRBJ2-1; possible D gene TRBD1, 5 bases. V was cut by 4 bases and J by 6 bases, with 16 bases left in between. The CDR3 has 15 amino acids. CDR1 and CDR2 from the germline V gene are MRHNA and SNTAGT. CDR3 in amino acids: CASSVMADSGNEQFF. As DNA, the CDR3 is TGTGCCAGCAGTGTCATGGCCGACAGTGGCAATGAGCAGTTCTTC.

J is TRBJ1-2 and V is TRBV6-5; D may be TRBD1 (6 bases). Trimming removed 0 bases from V and 7 bases from J, with 15 bases in between. The CDR3 has 15 amino acids. The germline V gene has CDR1 MNHEY and CDR2 SVGAGI. The CDR3: CASSYSRQGSGGYTF. Here the CDR3 DNA reads TGTGCCAGCAGTTACTCCCGGCAGGGGTCGGGTGGCTACACCTTC.

J is TRBJ1-1 and V is TRBV5-5, with 8 bases identical to TRBD1. Germline lookup yields CDR1 SGHKS and CDR2 YYEKEE (reference sequence). The V and J ends lost 4 bases and 4 bases, in that order; junction bases with no gene match: 3. This CDR3 region has 13 residues. This CDR3 is CASSLDRGTEAFF. The CDR3 DNA is TGTGCCAGCAGCCTTGACAGGGGCACTGAAGCTTTCTTT.

V gene TRBV7-8 combines with J gene TRBJ1-2; D unclear. Germline CDR1 SGHVS, CDR2 FQNEAQ. Trimming removed 3 bases from V and 5 bases from J, with 16 bases in between. The CDR3 runs to 15 residues. The CDR3 nucleotides read TGTGCCAGCAGCTTGGCAGTGCCCCTTGGATATGGCTACACCTTC. Translated, it gives CASSLAVPLGYGYTF.

This clone was recorded only once. DNA for the CDR3: TGTGCCAGCAGCTTAGTTTACACTCTGGGGACTGAAGCTTTCTTT. The encoded protein is CASSLVYTLGTEAFF. This chain joins TRBV7-9 and TRBJ1-1; D is undetermined. Germline V gives CDR1 SEHNR, CDR2 FQNEAQ (reference sequence). Trimming shortened V by 1 base and J by 5 bases, and 14 bases separated the two germline ends. This CDR3 region has 15 residues.

The chain combines TRBV6-2 or TRBV6-3 with TRBJ1-4; D call uncertain. This CDR3 spans 20 amino acids. The V and J ends lost 2 bases and 0 bases respectively, with 22 bases between them. CDR1 is MNHEY, CDR2 SVGEGT, per germline. DNA of the CDR3: TGTGCCAGCAGTTACCCGAGTGAGGCCCGGACCCGACCAACTAATGAAAAACTGTTTTTT. It yields the protein CASSYPSEARTRPTNEKLFF.

The chain has TRBV25-1 and TRBJ2-3; possibly TRBD2 for D (7 bases). V gave up 8 bases and J gave up 2 bases, with 14 bases separating them. Germline loops: CDR1 MGHDK, CDR2 SYGVNS. The CDR3 has 14 residues. This CDR3 is CASGGGGPTDTQYF. CDR3 nucleotides: TGTGCCAGCGGAGGGGGGGGGCCCACAGATACGCAGTATTTT.

In this sample, this clone turned up once. CDR3: CASSLAQGMNTEAFF. The CDR3 nucleotides are TGTGCCAGCAGCTTAGCGCAGGGTATGAACACTGAAGCTTTCTTT. J is TRBJ1-1 and V is TRBV7-9, with a possible D match to TRBD1 (5 bases). Trimming took off 0 bases at V and 0 bases at J, with 8 bases between the two ends. There are 15 residues in the CDR3. Per the germline V gene, CDR1 is SEHNR and CDR2 is FQNEAQ (reference sequence).

V usage is TRBV6-1 and J usage is TRBJ1-1; tentatively, D is TRBD1 (6 bases). Germline V CDR1 and CDR2: MNHNS, SASEGT. The CDR3 totals 15 residues. V was shortened by 2 bases and J by 1 base, with 11 bases between the two germline ends. DNA for the CDR3: TGTGCCAGCAGTGAATGGAGGGGACAGAACACTGAAGCTTTCTTT. This encodes CASSEWRGQNTEAFF.

The V gene is TRBV7-2, the J gene TRBJ1-2; TRBD1 agrees at 8 bases. This CDR3 is 15 amino acids long. Germline V gene sequence: CDR1 SGHTA, CDR2 FQGNSA. The trim removed 4 bases at V and 5 bases at J, leaving 9 bases unmatched. The CDR3 loop reads CASSSPDREGYGYTF. CDR3 DNA sequence: TGTGCCAGCAGCTCACCGGACAGGGAAGGATATGGCTACACCTTC.

V is TRBV5-1 and J is TRBJ1-3; no clear D gene. Trimming removed 0 bases from V and 5 bases from J, with 6 bases in between. The CDR3 has 13 amino acids. Germline values: CDR1 SGHRS, CDR2 YFSETQ. CDR3: CASSLGTRNTIYF. The CDR3 region has the DNA TGCGCCAGCAGCTTGGGGACTCGAAACACCATATATTTT. The full variable domain, its missing parts supplied by reference TRBV5-1 and TRBJ1-3, is KAGVTQTPRYLIKTRGQQVTLSCSPISGHRSVSWYQQTPGQGLQFLFEYFSETQRNKGNFPGRFSGRQFSNSRSEMNVSTLELGDSALYLCASSLGTRNTIYFGEGSWLTVV.

The rearrangement joins TRBV10-1 to TRBJ2-3; D unclear. The V gene's germline CDR1 is WNHNN and CDR2 SYGVQD (reference sequence). CDR3 length equals 14 residues. Trimming removed 0 bases at V and 1 base at J, with 5 bases between. The CDR3 loop is CASSESAGTDTQYF. Here the CDR3 DNA reads TGCGCCAGCAGTGAGTCGGCAGGCACAGATACGCAGTATTTT.

This clone was seen just once. V and J are TRBV24-1 and TRBJ2-2; TRBD1 matches at 7 bases. This CDR3 is 17 amino acids long. Per germline, CDR1 KGHDR and CDR2 SFDVKD. Trimming cost V 5 bases and J 3 bases; bases outside gene matches: 11. DNA for the CDR3: TGTGCCACCAGTGTCCGGGCCGGGACAGACCACACCGGGGAGCTGTTTTTT. The encoded protein is CATSVRAGTDHTGELFF.